This TCR beta chain was sequenced in a study of T cells in Graves' hyperthyroidism and ophthalmopathy. Regarding the study as a whole: Ophthalmopathy was told apart from stable hyperthyroidism by a 13 V-J model.

This clonotype came up many times. Its specificity is not known. Patients aged 18 to 65 with hyperthyroidism were newly diagnosed, with duration under 2 months. CDR1 is LNHDA and CDR2 is SQIVND in the germline V gene (reference sequence). Trimming removed 5 bases at V and 4 bases at J, with 18 bases between. This CDR3 is built from 16 residues. TCR beta CDR3 regions were amplified from RNA transcripts. Primed by the HTBI set, a first-round RT-PCR was run on the TCR CDR3. TCRdb reprocessed the multiplex PCR reads with MiXCR, giving one entry per CDR3 protein. The sample includes 460,000 or so distinct CDR3 sequences, approximately 15% of them seen just once.

Input material: blood. This TCR was recovered from a woman younger than 30 with Graves' hyperthyroidism. The V gene is TRBV19, the J gene TRBJ2-1; D is ambiguous. The CDR3 DNA reads as TGTGCCAGTAGTCCCCTTCAAAGGGCCGGGTACAATGAGCAGTTCTTC. It yields the protein CASSPLQRAGYNEQFF.